The sequence of this T cell receptor beta chain was determined in a study of T cell repertoires in cytomegalovirus infection. Study information: An indication of both CMV infection and matching HLA type came from public TCR beta signatures. Study-level findings and limits: Identification of carriers of CMV plus the relevant HLA was achieved through cumulative public TCR beta family frequency.

The table lists this clonotype with many counts. Its antigen is not known. TCRdb processed the reads anew with MiXCR; each CDR3 protein has one entry. The sample lists around 170,000 distinct CDR3 sequences, 14% occurring once. The CDR3 has 13 amino acids. The V and J ends lost 5 bases and 9 bases respectively, with 16 bases between them. CDR1 and CDR2 from the germline V gene are SGHTA and FQGTGA. Sequenced input: PBMCs. This receptor was taken from a human donor in good health (CMV status not recorded). Some clones in this sample may be carry-over from other donors' samples. The V gene is TRBV7-3, the J gene TRBJ2-5; weak D call: TRBD2 (6 bases). DNA for the CDR3: TGTGCCAGCAGCCGGAGGGACGGTCTGCCCCAGTACTTC. This encodes CASSRRDGLPQYF.